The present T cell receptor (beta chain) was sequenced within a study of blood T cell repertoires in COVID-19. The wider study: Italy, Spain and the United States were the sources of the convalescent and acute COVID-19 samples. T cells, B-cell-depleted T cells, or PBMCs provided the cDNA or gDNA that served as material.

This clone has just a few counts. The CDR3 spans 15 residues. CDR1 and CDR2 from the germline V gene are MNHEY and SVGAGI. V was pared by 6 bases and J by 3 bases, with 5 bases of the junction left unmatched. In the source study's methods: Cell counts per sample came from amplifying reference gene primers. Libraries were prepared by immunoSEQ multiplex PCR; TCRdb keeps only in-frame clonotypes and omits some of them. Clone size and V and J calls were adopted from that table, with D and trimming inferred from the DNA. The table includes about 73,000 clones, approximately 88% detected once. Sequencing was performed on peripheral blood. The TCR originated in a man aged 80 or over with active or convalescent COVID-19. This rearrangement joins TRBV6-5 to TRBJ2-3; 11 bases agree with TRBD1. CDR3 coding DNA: TGTGCCAGCAGCGGACAGGGGGCTAATACAGATACGCAGTATTTT. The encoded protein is CASSGQGANTDTQYF.